This T cell receptor (beta chain) was documented in a study of human T cells and chemical hapten exposure. Background on the study: Patch tests delivered 0.01% DPC to the upper back and were evaluated at 6 days. Women made up most patients, who had alopecia areata, totalis or universalis. Study outcomes and limitations: Unchanged with DPC sensitization were TCRs above 1 in 1000 frequency.

As to time point: patch test 2, 6 weeks after DPC sensitization. Described treatment: therapeutic diphenylcyclopropenone sensitization with weekly scalp DPC. CDR3 size: 12 residues. The germline CDR1 and CDR2 sequences are SQVTM and ANQGSEA. Trimming stripped 4 bases from V and 8 bases from J, with 14 bases between. During construction of the library, unique molecular identifiers were attached to individual cDNA molecules for quantitative, reproducible TCR counting. In TCRdb, the RACE reads were re-called with MiXCR into one record per CDR3 protein. The data show approximately 95,000 distinct CDR3 sequences, 9.5% to 12% seen once. Of note for this clonotype: What it binds is unknown.

This receptor was obtained from a woman between 35 and 50 years old with alopecia areata. Some clones in this sample may be carry-over from other donors' samples. This chain uses TRBV29-1 with TRBJ1-2, with no clear D. The source material was whole blood, sampled in connection with sensitization to the hapten diphenylcyclopropenone (DPC). CDR3 in DNA: TGCAGCGTTGTTGGACCCAGAGGGGGCTACACCTTC. It yields the protein CSVVGPRGGYTF.